The source of this TCR beta chain is a study of CD8 T cells in ankylosing spondylitis. Study-level findings and limits: Clones tied to disease were said to be significantly enriched in matched ankylosing spondylitis synovial fluid. Disease-linked clones, CD8+, were relatively rare in peripheral blood.

This clonotype was seen repeatedly, ten times or more. Its cognate antigen is unknown. The CDR3 is 14 amino acids. Germline values: CDR1 MNHNS, CDR2 SASEGT. V was clipped by 7 bases and J by 2 bases, with 15 bases between them. Making the TCR beta libraries involved quantitative 5'-RACE with molecular barcodes. MiXCR was run by TCRdb on the 5' RACE reads, yielding one entry per CDR3 protein. The repertoire includes about 92,000 distinct CDR3 sequences, roughly 8.8% of them detected once, and under 6% sits in the top ten. The receptor comes from a male donor with ankylosing spondylitis or in good health (not recorded which). The specimen was blood, either unsorted or a sorted T cell fraction (not recorded which). The chain has TRBV6-1 and TRBJ2-7; tentatively, D is TRBD2 (6 bases). The CDR3 region has the DNA TGTGCCAGCAAACGGGACTCCGCGACCTACGAGCAGTACTTC. Translation: CASKRDSATYEQYF.